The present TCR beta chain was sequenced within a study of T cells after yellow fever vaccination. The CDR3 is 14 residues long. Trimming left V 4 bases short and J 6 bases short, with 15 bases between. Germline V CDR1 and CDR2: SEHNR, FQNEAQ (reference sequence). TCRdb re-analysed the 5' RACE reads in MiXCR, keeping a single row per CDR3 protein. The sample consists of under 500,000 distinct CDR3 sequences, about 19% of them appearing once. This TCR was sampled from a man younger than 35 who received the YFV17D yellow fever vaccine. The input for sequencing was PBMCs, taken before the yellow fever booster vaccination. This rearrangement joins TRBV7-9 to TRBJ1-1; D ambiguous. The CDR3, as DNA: TGTGCCAGCAGCTCAGGCAGGAACTTTCCTGAAGCTTTCTTT. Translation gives CASSSGRNFPEAFF.